The 3 T cell receptor beta chains below come from one sample, sequenced in a study of Graves' ophthalmopathy and Graves' hyperthyroidism. Amplification of the TCR beta CDR3 regions used RNA transcripts (as template). First-round RT-PCR with HTBI primers preceded a second-round multiplex PCR. TCRdb re-called the multiplex PCR reads with MiXCR, one entry per CDR3 protein. The sample holds roughly 400,000 distinct CDR3 sequences, 15% to 19% seen once. Sequenced sample: peripheral blood. These receptors were collected from a woman between 18 and 30 years old with stable Graves' hyperthyroidism.

This clonotype was found many times. The chain has TRBV9 and TRBJ2-5; unclear D gene. V was clipped by 1 base and J by 5 bases, with 12 bases between them. This CDR3 is built from 14 residues. The germline gives CDR1 SGDLS, CDR2 YYNGEE. As DNA, the CDR3 is TGTGCCAGCAGCGTAAAGCCTAATGGGGAGACCCAGTACTTC. It is translated as CASSVKPNGETQYF.

This clonotype was counted at least ten times. The V call is TRBV6-2 or TRBV6-3, the J call TRBJ2-7; 8 positions match TRBD2. Germline assignment: CDR1 MNHEY and CDR2 SVGEGT. Trimming at V came to 5 bases and at J to 5 bases, leaving 8 bases not matched to a gene. The CDR3 runs to 14 residues. The DNA of the CDR3 is TGTGCCAGCAGTGACGGACTAGCAATCCACGAGCAGTACTTC. It yields the protein CASSDGLAIHEQYF.

This clonotype was seen ten or more times. V usage is TRBV7-8 and J usage is TRBJ2-5; D is ambiguous. CDR1 and CDR2 from the germline V gene are SGHVS and FQNEAQ. This CDR3 contains 15 residues. With 1 base removed from V and 5 bases from J, the gap between germline ends came to 14 bases. This CDR3 is CASSLGTPERETQYF. CDR3 in DNA: TGTGCCAGCAGCTTAGGGACCCCAGAACGGGAGACCCAGTACTTC.